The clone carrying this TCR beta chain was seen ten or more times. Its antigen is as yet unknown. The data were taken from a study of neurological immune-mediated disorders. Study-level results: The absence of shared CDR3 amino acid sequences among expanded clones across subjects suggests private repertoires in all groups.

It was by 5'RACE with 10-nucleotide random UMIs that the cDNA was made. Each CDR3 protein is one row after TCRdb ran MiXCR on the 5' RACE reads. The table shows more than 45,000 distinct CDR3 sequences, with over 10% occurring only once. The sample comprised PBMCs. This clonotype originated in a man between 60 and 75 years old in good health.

The CDR3 is CASSFWDINWNTGELFF. The CDR3 DNA follows: TGTGCCAGCTCATTCTGGGACATTAATTGGAACACCGGGGAGCTGTTTTTT. V is TRBV18 and J is TRBJ2-2, with TRBD1 as a possible D gene (6 bases). The germline V gene has CDR1 KGHSH and CDR2 LQKENI. This CDR3 is 17 amino acids long. V lost 5 bases, J lost 1 base, and 17 bases lay in between.